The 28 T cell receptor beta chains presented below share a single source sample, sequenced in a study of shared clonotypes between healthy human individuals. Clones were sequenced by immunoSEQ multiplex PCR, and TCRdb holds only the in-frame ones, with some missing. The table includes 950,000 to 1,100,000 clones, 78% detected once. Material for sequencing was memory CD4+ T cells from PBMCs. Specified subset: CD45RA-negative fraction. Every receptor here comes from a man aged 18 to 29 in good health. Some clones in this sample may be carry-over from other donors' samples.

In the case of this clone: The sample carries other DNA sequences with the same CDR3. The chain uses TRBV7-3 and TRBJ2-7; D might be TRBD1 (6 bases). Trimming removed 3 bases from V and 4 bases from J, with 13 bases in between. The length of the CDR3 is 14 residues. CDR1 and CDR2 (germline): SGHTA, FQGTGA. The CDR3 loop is CASSLGAGSYEQYF. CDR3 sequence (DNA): TGTGCCAGCAGCTTGGGGGCAGGGTCGTACGAGCAGTACTTC.

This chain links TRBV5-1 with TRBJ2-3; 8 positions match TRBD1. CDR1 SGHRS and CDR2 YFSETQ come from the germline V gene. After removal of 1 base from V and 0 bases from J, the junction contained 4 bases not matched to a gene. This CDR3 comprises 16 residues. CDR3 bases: TGCGCCAGCAGCTTGTTTGGGACAGGCAGCACAGATACGCAGTATTTT. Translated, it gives CASSLFGTGSTDTQYF. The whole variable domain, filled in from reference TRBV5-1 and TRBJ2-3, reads KAGVTQTPRYLIKTRGQQVTLSCSPISGHRSVSWYQQTPGQGLQFLFEYFSETQRNKGNFPGRFSGRQFSNSRSEMNVSTLELGDSALYLCASSLFGTGSTDTQYFGPGTRLTVL.

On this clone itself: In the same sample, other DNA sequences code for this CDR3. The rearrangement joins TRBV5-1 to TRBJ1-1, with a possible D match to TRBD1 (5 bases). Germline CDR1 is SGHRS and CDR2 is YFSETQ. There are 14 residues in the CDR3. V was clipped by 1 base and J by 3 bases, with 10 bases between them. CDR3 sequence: CASSLTGRDTEAFF. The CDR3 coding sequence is TGCGCCAGCAGCTTGACCGGCAGGGACACTGAAGCTTTCTTT.

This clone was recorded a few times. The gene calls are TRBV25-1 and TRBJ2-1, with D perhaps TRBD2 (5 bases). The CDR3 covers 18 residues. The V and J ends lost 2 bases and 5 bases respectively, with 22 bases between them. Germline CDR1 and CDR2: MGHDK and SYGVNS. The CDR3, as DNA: TGTGCCAGCAGTGAACCTCATTCGTGGGGAGAACGTAACAATGAGCAGTTCTTC. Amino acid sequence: CASSEPHSWGERNNEQFF.

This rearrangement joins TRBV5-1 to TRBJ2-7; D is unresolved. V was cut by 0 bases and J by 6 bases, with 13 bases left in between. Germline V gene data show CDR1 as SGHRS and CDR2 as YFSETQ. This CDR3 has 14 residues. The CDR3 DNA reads TGCGCCAGCAGCTTGGAAGGTTTCGATAGCGAGCAGTACTTC. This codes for CASSLEGFDSEQYF.

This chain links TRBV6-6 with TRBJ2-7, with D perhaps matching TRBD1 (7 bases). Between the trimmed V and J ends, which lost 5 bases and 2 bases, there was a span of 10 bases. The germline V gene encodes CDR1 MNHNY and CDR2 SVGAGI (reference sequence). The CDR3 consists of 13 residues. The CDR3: CASSAGQTYEQYF. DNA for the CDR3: TGTGCCAGCAGTGCGGGACAGACCTACGAGCAGTACTTC.

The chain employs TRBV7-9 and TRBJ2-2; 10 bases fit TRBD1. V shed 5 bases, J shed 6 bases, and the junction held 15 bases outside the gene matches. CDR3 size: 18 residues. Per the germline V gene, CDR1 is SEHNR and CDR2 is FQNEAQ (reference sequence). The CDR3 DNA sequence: TGTGCCAGCAGCCTTCCAGAAGGACAGGGGGTCAAGGCCGGGGAGCTGTTTTTT. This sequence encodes CASSLPEGQGVKAGELFF.

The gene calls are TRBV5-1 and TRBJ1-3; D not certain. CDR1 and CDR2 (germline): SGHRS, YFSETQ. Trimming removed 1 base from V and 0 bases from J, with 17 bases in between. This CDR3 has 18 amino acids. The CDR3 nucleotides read TGCGCCAGCAGCTTGCAACCAGCCCAAGCAAGCTCTGGAAACACCATATATTTT. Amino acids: CASSLQPAQASSGNTIYF.

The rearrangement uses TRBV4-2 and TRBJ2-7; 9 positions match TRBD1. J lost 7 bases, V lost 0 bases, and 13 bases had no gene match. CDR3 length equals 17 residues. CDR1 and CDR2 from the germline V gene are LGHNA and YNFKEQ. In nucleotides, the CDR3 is TGTGCCAGCAGCCAAGATCGTGGGGACAGGGTCTTTGGGGAGCAGTACTTC. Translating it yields CASSQDRGDRVFGEQYF.

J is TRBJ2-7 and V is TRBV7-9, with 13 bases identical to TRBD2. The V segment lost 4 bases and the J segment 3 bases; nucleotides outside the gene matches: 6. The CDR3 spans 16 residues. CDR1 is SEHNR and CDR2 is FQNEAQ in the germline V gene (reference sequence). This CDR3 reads CASSSLRTSGSYEQYF. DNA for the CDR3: TGTGCCAGCAGCTCCCTCCGGACTAGCGGGAGCTACGAGCAGTACTTC.

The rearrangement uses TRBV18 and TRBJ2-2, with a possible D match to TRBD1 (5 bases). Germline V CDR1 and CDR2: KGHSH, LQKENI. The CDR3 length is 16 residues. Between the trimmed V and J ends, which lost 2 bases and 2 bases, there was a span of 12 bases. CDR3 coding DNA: TGTGCCAGCTCACCAAGTAGTAGGGGAAACACCGGGGAGCTGTTTTTT. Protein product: CASSPSSRGNTGELFF.

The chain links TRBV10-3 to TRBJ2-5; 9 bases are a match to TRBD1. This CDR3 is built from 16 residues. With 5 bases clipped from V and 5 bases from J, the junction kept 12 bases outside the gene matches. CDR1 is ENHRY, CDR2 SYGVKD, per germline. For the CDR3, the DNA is TGTGCCATCAGTCCACAGGCACAGGGGGCAAGTGAGACCCAGTACTTC. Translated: CAISPQAQGASETQYF.

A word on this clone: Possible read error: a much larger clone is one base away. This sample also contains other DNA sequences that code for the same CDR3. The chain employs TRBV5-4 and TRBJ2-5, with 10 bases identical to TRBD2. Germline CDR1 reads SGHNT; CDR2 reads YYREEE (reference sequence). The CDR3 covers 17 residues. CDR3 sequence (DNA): TGCGCCAGCAGCAGGTGGGGACTAGCGTCGTACCAAGAGACCCAGTACTTC. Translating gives CASSRWGLASYQETQYF.

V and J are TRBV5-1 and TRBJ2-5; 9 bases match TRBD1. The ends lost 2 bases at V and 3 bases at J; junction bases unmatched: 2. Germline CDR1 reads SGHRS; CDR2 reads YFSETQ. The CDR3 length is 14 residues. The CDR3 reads CASSFRQGEETQYF. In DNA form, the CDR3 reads TGCGCCAGCAGCTTTCGACAGGGGGAAGAGACCCAGTACTTC.

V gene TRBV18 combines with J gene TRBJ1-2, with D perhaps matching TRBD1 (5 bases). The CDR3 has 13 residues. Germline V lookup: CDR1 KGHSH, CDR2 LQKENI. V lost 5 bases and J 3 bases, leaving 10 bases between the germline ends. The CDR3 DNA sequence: TGTGCCAGCTCAGGGTCCAGGGACTATGGCTACACCTTC. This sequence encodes CASSGSRDYGYTF.

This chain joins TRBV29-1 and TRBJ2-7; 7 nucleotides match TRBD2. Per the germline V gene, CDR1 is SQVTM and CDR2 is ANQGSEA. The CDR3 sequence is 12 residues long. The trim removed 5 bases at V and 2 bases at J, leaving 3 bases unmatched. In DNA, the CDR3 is TGCAGCGTTAGGCTAGCGGCCTACGAGCAGTACTTC. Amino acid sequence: CSVRLAAYEQYF.

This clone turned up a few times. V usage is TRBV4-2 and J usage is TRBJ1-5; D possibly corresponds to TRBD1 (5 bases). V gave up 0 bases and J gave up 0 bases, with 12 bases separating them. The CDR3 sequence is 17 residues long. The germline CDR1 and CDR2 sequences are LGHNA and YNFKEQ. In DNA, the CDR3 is TGTGCCAGCAGCCAAGAAAGACAGATCTATAGCAATCAGCCCCAGCATTTT. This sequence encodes CASSQERQIYSNQPQHF.

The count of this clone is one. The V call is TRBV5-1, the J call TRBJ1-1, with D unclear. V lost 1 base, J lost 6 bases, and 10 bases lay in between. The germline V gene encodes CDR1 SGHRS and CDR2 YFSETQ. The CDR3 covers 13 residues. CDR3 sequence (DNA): TGCGCCAGCAGCTTGCTATCTGAGGCTGAAGCTTTCTTT. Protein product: CASSLLSEAEAFF. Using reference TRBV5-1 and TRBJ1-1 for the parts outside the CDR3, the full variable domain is KAGVTQTPRYLIKTRGQQVTLSCSPISGHRSVSWYQQTPGQGLQFLFEYFSETQRNKGNFPGRFSGRQFSNSRSEMNVSTLELGDSALYLCASSLLSEAEAFFGQGTRLTVV.

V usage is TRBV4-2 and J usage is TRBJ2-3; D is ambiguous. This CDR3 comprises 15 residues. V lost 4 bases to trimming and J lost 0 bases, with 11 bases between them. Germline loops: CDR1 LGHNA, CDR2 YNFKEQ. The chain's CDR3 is CASSPPVGSTDTQYF. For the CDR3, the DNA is TGTGCCAGCAGCCCGCCGGTCGGGAGCACAGATACGCAGTATTTT.

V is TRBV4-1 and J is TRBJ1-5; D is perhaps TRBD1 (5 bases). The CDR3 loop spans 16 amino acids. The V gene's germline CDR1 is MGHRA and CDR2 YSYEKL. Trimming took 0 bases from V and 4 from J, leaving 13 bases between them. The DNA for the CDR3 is TGCGCCAGCAGCCAAGATCCCGGACAACCTAATCAGCCCCAGCATTTT. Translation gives CASSQDPGQPNQPQHF.

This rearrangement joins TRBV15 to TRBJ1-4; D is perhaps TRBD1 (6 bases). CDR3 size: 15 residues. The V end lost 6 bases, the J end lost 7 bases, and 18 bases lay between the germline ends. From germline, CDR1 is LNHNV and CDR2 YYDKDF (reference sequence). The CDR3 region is CATSLTGHQGEKLFF. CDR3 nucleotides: TGTGCCACCAGTCTCACGGGACATCAGGGTGAAAAACTGTTTTTT.

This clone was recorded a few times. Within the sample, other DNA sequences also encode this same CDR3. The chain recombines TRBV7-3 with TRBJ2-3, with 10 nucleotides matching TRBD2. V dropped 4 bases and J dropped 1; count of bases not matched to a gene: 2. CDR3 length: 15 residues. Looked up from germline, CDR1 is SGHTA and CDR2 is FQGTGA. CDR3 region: CASSSGLAGTDTQYF. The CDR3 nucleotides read TGTGCCAGCAGCTCCGGACTAGCGGGCACAGATACGCAGTATTTT.

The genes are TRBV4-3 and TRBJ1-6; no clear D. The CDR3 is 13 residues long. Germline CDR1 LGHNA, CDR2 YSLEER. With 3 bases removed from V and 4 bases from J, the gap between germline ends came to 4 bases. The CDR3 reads CASSQSYNSPLHF. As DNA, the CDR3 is TGCGCCAGCAGCCAGTCTTATAATTCACCCCTCCACTTT.

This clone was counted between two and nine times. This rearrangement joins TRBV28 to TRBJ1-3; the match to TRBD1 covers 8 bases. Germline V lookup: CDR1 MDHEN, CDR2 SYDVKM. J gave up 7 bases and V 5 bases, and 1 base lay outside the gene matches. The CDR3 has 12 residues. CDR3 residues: CASSAGGNTIYF. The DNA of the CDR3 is TGTGCCAGCAGTGCAGGGGGCAACACCATATATTTT. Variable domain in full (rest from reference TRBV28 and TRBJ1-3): DVKVTQSSRYLVKRTGEKVFLECVQDMDHENMFWYRQDPGLGLRLIYFSYDVKMKEKGDIPEGYSVSREKKERFSLILESASTNQTSMYLCASSAGGNTIYFGEGSWLTVV.

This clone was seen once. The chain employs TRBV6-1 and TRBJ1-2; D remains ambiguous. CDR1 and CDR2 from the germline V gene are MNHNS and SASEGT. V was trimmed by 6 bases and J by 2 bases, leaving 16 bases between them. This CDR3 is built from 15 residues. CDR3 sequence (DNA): TGTGCCAGCAGCCCCGACCCCTTTCCCAACTATGGCTACACCTTC. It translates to CASSPDPFPNYGYTF.

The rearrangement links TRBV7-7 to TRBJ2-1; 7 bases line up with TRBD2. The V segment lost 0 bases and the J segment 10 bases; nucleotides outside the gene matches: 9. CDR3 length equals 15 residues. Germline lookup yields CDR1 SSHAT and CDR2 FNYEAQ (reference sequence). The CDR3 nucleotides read TGTGCCAGCAGCTTAGCGCTCGCGGGAGTGCAGGAGCAGTTCTTC. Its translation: CASSLALAGVQEQFF.

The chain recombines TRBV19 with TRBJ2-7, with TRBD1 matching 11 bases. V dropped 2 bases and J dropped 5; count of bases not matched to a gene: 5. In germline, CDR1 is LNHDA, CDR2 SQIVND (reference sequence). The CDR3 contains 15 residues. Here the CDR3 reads CASSIRGQGADEQYF. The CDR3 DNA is TGTGCCAGTAGTATAAGAGGACAGGGGGCCGACGAGCAGTACTTC.

The CDR3 protein is CSVHTSGRDYEQYF. In DNA, the CDR3 is TGCAGCGTCCACACTAGCGGGAGGGACTACGAGCAGTACTTC. This sequence joins TRBV29-1 and TRBJ2-7; 13 positions match TRBD2. The CDR3 runs to 14 residues. The V segment lost 6 bases and the J segment 3 bases; nucleotides outside the gene matches: 5. Looked up from germline, CDR1 is SQVTM and CDR2 is ANQGSEA.